What follows describes a single T cell receptor beta chain. Trimming shortened V by 8 bases and J by 4 bases, and 21 bases separated the two germline ends. CDR3 size: 16 residues. The V gene's germline CDR1 is MNHEY and CDR2 SMNVEV (reference sequence). This sample stems from a study of CD8 T cells in Susac syndrome. RNA was extracted with the RNeasy kit, and a quantity of about 0.45 to 1 ug was reverse transcribed using random hexamers. TCRdb re-called the immunoSEQ multiplex PCR reads with MiXCR, one entry per CDR3 protein. There are under 150,000 distinct CDR3 sequences in the sample; approximately 95% occur only once, and 0.075% to 0.09% lies in the top ten.

Material for sequencing was CD4+ T cells from PBMCs. V gene TRBV27 combines with J gene TRBJ1-5, with D possibly TRBD1 on 5 matching bases. This clonotype was sampled from a human donor with Susac syndrome. CDR3 sequence: CASGLTPRGANQPQHF. The CDR3 DNA reads TGTGCCAGCGGATTGACCCCACGAGGGGCAAATCAGCCCCAGCATTTT.